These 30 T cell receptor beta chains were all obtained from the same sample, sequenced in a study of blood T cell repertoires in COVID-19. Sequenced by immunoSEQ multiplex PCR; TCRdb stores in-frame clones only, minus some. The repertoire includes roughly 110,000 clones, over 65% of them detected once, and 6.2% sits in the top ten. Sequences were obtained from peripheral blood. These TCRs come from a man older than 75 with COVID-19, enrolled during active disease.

The CDR3 is CASSYLSGEVSGYTF. CDR3 DNA: TGTGCCAGCAGTTACCTCTCAGGGGAAGTGTCTGGCTACACCTTC. The chain employs TRBV6-5 and TRBJ1-2, with a tentative D call TRBD1 (6 bases). The V gene lost 2 bases and the J gene lost 7 bases, with 17 bases spanning the gap. CDR1 MNHEY and CDR2 SVGAGI come from the germline V gene. The CDR3 contains 15 residues.

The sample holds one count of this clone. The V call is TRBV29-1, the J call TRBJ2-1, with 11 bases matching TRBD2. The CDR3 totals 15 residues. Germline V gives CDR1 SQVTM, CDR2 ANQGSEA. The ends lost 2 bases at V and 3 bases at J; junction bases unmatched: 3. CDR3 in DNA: TGCAGCGTTGAAAAAGGGACTAGCGGCTACAATGAGCAGTTCTTC. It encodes CSVEKGTSGYNEQFF.

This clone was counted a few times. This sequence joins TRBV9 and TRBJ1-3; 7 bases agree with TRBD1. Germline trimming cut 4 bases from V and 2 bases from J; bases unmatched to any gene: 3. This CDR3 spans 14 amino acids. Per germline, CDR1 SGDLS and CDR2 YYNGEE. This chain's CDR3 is CASSRDRAGNTIYF. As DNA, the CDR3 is TGTGCCAGCAGCAGAGACAGGGCTGGAAACACCATATATTTT.

CDR3 coding DNA: TGTGCCAGCAGCTTAGTCCCGGGCACTGAAGCTTTCTTT. Encoded protein: CASSLVPGTEAFF. The V and J genes are TRBV7-9 and TRBJ1-1; D remains ambiguous. Deletions cut 1 base from V and 4 bases from J, with 7 bases between. CDR1 and CDR2 (germline): SEHNR, FQNEAQ (reference sequence). This CDR3 contains 13 residues.

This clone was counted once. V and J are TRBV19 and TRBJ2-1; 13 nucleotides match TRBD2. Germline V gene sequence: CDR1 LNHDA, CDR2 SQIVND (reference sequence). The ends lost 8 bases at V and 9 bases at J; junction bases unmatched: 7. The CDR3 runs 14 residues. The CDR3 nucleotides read TGTGCCAGTCGGGGACTAGCGGGACCCGGTGAGCAGTTCTTC. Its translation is CASRGLAGPGEQFF.

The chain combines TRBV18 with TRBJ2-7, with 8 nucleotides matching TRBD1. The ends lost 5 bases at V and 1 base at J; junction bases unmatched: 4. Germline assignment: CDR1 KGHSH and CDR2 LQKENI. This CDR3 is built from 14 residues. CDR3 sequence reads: CASSGTGSSYEQYF. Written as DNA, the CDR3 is TGTGCCAGCTCAGGGACAGGATCTTCCTACGAGCAGTACTTC.

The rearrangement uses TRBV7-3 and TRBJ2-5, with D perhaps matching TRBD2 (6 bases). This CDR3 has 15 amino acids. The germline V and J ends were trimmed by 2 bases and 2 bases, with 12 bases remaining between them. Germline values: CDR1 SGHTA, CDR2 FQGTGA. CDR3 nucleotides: TGTGCCAGCAGCTTATCGGCGGGACCACAAGAGACCCAGTACTTC. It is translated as CASSLSAGPQETQYF.

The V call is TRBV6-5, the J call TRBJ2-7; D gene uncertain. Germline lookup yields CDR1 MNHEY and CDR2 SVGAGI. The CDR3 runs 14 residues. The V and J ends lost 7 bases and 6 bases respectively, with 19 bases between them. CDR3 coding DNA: TGTGCCAGCAAATTAGTCCCCGAAAGAGGCGAGCAGTACTTC. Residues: CASKLVPERGEQYF.

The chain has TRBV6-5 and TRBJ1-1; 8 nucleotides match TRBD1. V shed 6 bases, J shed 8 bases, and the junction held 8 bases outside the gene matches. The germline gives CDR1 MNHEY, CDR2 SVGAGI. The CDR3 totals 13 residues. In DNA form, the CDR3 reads TGTGCCAGCAGCACAGACAGGGGCAGGGAAGCTTTCTTT. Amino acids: CASSTDRGREAFF.

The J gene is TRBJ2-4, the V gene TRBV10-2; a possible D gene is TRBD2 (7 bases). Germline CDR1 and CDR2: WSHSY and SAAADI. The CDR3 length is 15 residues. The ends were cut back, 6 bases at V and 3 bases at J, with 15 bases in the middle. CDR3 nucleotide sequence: TGCGCCAGCAGATCGGGGGGAGGGGGCAAAAACATTCAGTACTTC. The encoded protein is CASRSGGGGKNIQYF.

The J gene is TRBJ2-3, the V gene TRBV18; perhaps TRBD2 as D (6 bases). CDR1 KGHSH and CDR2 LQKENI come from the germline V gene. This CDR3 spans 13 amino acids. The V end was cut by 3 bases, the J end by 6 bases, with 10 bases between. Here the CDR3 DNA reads TGTGCCAGCTCACCTCCGGGAGAGGATACGCAGTATTTT. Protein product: CASSPPGEDTQYF.

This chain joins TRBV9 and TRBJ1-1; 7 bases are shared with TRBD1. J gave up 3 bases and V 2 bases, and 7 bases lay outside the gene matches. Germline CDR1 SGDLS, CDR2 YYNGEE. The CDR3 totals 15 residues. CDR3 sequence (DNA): TGTGCCAGCAGCGTCAGACAGGGAAGGGACACTGAAGCTTTCTTT. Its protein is CASSVRQGRDTEAFF.

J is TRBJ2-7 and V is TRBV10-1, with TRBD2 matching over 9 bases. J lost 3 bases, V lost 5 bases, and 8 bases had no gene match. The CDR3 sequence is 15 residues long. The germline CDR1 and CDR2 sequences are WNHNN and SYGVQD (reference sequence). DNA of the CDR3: TGCGCCAGCAGTTCCCAAGGCGGGAGGGGCTACGAGCAGTACTTC. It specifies CASSSQGGRGYEQYF.

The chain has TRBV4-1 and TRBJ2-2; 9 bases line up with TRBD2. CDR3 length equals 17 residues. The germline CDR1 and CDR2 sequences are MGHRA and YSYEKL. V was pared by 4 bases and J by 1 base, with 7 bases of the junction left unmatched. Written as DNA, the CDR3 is TGCGCCAGCAGCCCCCGGGCTAGCGGGGAGAACACCGGGGAGCTGTTTTTT. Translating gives CASSPRASGENTGELFF.

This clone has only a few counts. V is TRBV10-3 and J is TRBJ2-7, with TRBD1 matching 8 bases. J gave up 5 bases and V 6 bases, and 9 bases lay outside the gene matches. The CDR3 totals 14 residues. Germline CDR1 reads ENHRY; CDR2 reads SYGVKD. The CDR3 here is CAIRPRGQGDEQYF. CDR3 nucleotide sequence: TGTGCCATCAGACCTCGAGGACAGGGCGACGAGCAGTACTTC.

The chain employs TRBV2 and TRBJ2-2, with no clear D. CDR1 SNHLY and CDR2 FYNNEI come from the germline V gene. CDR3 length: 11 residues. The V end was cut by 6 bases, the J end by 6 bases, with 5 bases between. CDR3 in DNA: TGTGCCAGCAGCTACGCCGGGGAGCTGTTTTTT. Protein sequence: CASSYAGELFF. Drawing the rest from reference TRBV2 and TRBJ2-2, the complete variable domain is EPEVTQTPSHQVTQMGQEVILRCVPISNHLYFYWYRQILGQKVEFLVSFYNNEISEKSEIFDDQFSVERPDGSNFTLKIRSTKLEDSAMYFCASSYAGELFFGEGSRLTVL.

For the CDR3, the DNA is TGTGCCAGCAGCTTAACAGGGACAGGTGCCGGAAACACCATATATTTT. Its protein product is CASSLTGTGAGNTIYF. This rearrangement joins TRBV7-3 to TRBJ1-3; the match to TRBD1 covers 8 bases. V gave up 0 bases and J gave up 4 bases; unmatched junction bases: 5. The germline CDR1 and CDR2 sequences are SGHTA and FQGTGA. The CDR3 runs 16 residues.

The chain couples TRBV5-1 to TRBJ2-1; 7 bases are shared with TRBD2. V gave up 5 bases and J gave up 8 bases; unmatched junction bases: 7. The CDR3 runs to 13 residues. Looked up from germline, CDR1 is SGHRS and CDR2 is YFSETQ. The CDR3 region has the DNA TGCGCCAGCAGGAGGGAGGGCATGGATGAGCAGTTCTTC. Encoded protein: CASRREGMDEQFF.

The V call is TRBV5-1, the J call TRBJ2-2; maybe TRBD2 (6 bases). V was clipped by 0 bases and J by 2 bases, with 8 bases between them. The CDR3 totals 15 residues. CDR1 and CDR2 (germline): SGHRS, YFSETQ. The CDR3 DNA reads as TGCGCCAGCAGCTTGGACGGGAGAAACACCGGGGAGCTGTTTTTT. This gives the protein CASSLDGRNTGELFF.

The chain's CDR3 is CASSVDNANTGELFF. CDR3 bases: TGTGCCAGCAGCGTAGACAACGCGAACACCGGGGAGCTGTTTTTT. The chain is built from TRBV9 and TRBJ2-2; no clear D gene. V was cut by 0 bases and J by 0 bases, with 6 bases left in between. Germline loops: CDR1 SGDLS, CDR2 YYNGEE. CDR3 length: 15 amino acids.

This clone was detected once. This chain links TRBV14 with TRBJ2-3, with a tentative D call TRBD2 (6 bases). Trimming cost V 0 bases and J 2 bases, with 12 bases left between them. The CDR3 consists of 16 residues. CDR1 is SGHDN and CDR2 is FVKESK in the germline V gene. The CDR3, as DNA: TGTGCCAGCAGCCAAGATTGGATAGCGGACACAGATACGCAGTATTTT. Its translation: CASSQDWIADTDTQYF.

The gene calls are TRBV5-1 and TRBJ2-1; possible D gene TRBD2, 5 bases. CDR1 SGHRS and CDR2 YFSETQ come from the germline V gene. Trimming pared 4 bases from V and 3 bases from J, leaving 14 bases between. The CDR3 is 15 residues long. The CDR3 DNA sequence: TGCGCCAGCAGCGTAACTAGTGCTTTCTACAATGAGCAGTTCTTC. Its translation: CASSVTSAFYNEQFF.

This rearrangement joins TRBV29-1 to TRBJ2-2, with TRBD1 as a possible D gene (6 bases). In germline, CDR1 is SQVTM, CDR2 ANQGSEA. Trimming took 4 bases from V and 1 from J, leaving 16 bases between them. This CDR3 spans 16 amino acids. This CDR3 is CSVGSGAGVNTGELFF. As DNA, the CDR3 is TGCAGCGTTGGATCCGGGGCAGGGGTGAACACCGGGGAGCTGTTTTTT.

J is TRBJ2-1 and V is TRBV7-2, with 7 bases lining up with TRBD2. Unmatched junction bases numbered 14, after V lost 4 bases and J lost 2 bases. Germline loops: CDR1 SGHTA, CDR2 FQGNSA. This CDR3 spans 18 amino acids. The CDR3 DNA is TGTGCCAGCAGCTCCGTGGCCCTTCTAGCGGCCCCCTACAATGAGCAGTTCTTC. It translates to CASSSVALLAAPYNEQFF.

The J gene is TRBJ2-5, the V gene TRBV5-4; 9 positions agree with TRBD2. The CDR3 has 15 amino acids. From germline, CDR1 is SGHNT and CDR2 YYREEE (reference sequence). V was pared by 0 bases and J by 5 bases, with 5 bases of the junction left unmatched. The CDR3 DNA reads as TGTGCCAGCAGCTTGGATAGCGGGAGATGGGAGACCCAGTACTTC. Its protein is CASSLDSGRWETQYF.

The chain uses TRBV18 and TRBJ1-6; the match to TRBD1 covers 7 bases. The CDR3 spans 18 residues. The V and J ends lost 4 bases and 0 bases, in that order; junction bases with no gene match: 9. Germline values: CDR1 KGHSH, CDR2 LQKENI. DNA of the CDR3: TGTGCCAGCTCACAACAGGGGCTTCAAAGCTCCTATAATTCACCCCTCCACTTT. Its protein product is CASSQQGLQSSYNSPLHF.

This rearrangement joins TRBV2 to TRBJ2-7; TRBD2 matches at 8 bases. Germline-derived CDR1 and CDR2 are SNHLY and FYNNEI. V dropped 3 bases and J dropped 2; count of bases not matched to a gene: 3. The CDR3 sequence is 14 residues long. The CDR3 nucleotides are TGTGCCAGCAGTGAGGGTAGCGGGGCCTACGAGCAGTACTTC. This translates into CASSEGSGAYEQYF.

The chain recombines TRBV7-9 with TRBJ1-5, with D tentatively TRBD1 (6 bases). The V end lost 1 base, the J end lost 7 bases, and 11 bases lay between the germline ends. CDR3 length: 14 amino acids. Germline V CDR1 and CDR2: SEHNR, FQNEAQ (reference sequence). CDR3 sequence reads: CASSLGGGDQPQHF. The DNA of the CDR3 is TGTGCCAGCAGCTTAGGAGGGGGGGACCAGCCCCAGCATTTT.

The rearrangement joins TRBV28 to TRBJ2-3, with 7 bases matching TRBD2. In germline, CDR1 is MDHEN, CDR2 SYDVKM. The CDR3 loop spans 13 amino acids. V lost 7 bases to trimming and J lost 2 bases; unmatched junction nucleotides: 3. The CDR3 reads CASKAGNTDTQYF. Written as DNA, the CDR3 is TGTGCCAGCAAAGCGGGGAACACAGATACGCAGTATTTT.

This CDR3 is CASSPRGGRFHDEQFF. CDR3 in DNA: TGTGCCAGCAGTCCGCGGGGGGGTCGGTTCCACGATGAGCAGTTCTTC. The V gene is TRBV6-6, the J gene TRBJ2-1, with TRBD2 identical over 9 bases. V was pared by 5 bases and J by 8 bases, with 13 bases of the junction left unmatched. Germline-derived CDR1 and CDR2 are MNHNY and SVGAGI (reference sequence). The CDR3 length is 16 residues.